These T cell receptor beta chains were read from a single sample in a study of OX40 agonist ivuxolimab in advanced cancers. TCRdb keeps only in-frame clones here, not all; method: immunoSEQ multiplex PCR. The sample contains about 29,000 clones, around nine tenths of which appear only once. This sample comprised CD4+ or CD8+ T cells sorted from blood, obtained in a trial of the OX40 agonist ivuxolimab. These TCRs come from an adult with an advanced solid tumor such as melanoma, head and neck, liver or kidney cancer. Both conserved end residues are part of each CDR3. Fields, in order: CDR3 DNA, CDR3 protein, D gene, clone size, J gene, V gene. A D gene is named only where the DNA matches it firmly. Only some rows state a clone size, as once, few, many or a class for expanded clones.

TGTGCCAGCAGCTTAAAACAGGGTGGAAACACCATATATTTT | CASSLKQGGNTIYF | - | few | TRBJ1-3 | TRBV11-3
TGTGCCAGCAGTTGGGGTTCAGGCCCTCAAGAGACCCAGTACTTC | CASSWGSGPQETQYF | - | - | TRBJ2-5 | TRBV6-6
TGTGCCAGTACAGGGGGCTATGGCTACACCTTC | CASTGGYGYTF | TRBD1 | - | TRBJ1-2 | TRBV6-6
TGTGCCACCTCTTTGGTTAATTCTCCCTACGAGCAGTACTTC | CATSLVNSPYEQYF | - | - | TRBJ2-7 | TRBV10-3
TGTGCCAGCAGCCAAGGGCTGGGGACGGACTCCTACGAGCAGTACTTC | CASSQGLGTDSYEQYF | - | - | TRBJ2-7 | TRBV14
TGTGCCAGCAGCTCCGACAGGGAAGTTGGATCCGGGGAGCTGTTTTTT | CASSSDREVGSGELFF | TRBD1 | - | TRBJ2-2 | TRBV11-3
TGCGCCAGCAGCCAAGATAGTGGGGTTACTGGGGCCAACGTCCTGACTTTC | CASSQDSGVTGANVLTF | - | - | TRBJ2-6 | TRBV4-3
TGTGCCAGCTCACTTGGAAGGGACCAGTACTTC | CASSLGRDQYF | - | - | TRBJ2-5 | TRBV18
TGTGCCAGCAGTTACCCTAACTATGGCTACACCTTC | CASSYPNYGYTF | - | - | TRBJ1-2 | TRBV6-5
TGTGCCAGCAGTTACTCGGGGGCGACTGAAGCTTTCTTT | CASSYSGATEAFF | - | - | TRBJ1-1 | TRBV6-6
TGTGCCAGCAGCTTATTGGGGGACACTGAAGCTTTCTTT | CASSLLGDTEAFF | - | - | TRBJ1-1 | TRBV7-3
TGCAGCGTAAACAGGGCAACCGGGGAGCTGTTTTTT | CSVNRATGELFF | - | - | TRBJ2-2 | TRBV29-1
TGTGCCAGCAGCCCATCCGACAGGGCGTTATACGAGCAGTACTTC | CASSPSDRALYEQYF | TRBD1 | - | TRBJ2-7 | TRBV5-1
TGTGCCAGCAGTTTAGGGGGACAGTACCCAGCTTTCTTT | CASSLGGQYPAFF | TRBD1 | - | TRBJ1-1 | TRBV27
TGTGCCAGCACCATTACCCCGGGTTATTCACCCCTCCACTTT | CASTITPGYSPLHF | - | - | TRBJ1-6 | TRBV11-1
TGTGCCAGCAGCTGGTCAGAAGCCGAGCAGTACTTC | CASSWSEAEQYF | - | - | TRBJ2-7 | TRBV5-4
TGCGCCAGCAGCCAAGAATTGGGGGCGATTTATACTGAAGCTTTCTTT | CASSQELGAIYTEAFF | - | - | TRBJ1-1 | TRBV4-1
TGTGCCAGTAGTATATCGACAGGGGGAGTATACATTCAGTACTTC | CASSISTGGVYIQYF | TRBD1 | - | TRBJ2-4 | TRBV19
TGTGCCAGCAGCCGTCGGGACAGGATGAGCGATGAGCAGTTCTTC | CASSRRDRMSDEQFF | TRBD1 | - | TRBJ2-1 | TRBV5-4
TGTGCCAGTAGTATATTTAAAGCGGGGGGCGCCCGCTCCTACGAGCAGTACTTC | CASSIFKAGGARSYEQYF | TRBD2 | - | TRBJ2-7 | TRBV19
TGTGCCAGCAGCTTCGGACAGGCCCACTACGAGCAGTACTTC | CASSFGQAHYEQYF | TRBD1 | - | TRBJ2-7 | TRBV7-6
TGTGCCACCAGCAGGGACAGGGGGTACAATCAGCCCCAGCATTTT | CATSRDRGYNQPQHF | TRBD1 | few | TRBJ1-5 | TRBV15
TGTGCCAGCAGTGGAGTTCGACAGGGGGCTATTGTAAATGAAAAACTGTTTTTT | CASSGVRQGAIVNEKLFF | TRBD1 | - | TRBJ1-4 | TRBV6-1
TGTGCCAGCAGTTCCGGGACCTCCCGAAACACTGAAGCTTTCTTT | CASSSGTSRNTEAFF | - | - | TRBJ1-1 | TRBV6-5
TGTGCCAGCAGCTCGATGATCGGACAGGGAAACTATGGCTACACCTTC | CASSSMIGQGNYGYTF | TRBD1 | - | TRBJ1-2 | TRBV13
TGTGCCAGCAGCTTAACTTCTTCGGAGACCCAGTACTTC | CASSLTSSETQYF | - | - | TRBJ2-5 | TRBV7-9
TGTGCCAGCAGCTTAGACGGGGGAAACTACGAGCAGTACTTC | CASSLDGGNYEQYF | - | - | TRBJ2-7 | TRBV11-1
TGTGCCAGCAGCTTGGCCCGCACTAGGAACACCGGGGAGCTGTTTTTT | CASSLARTRNTGELFF | - | once | TRBJ2-2 | TRBV5-6
TGCAGCGTTGTAACCCCGGGGGACACTGAAGCTTTCTTT | CSVVTPGDTEAFF | - | - | TRBJ1-1 | TRBV29-1
TGCGCCAGCAGCTTGGAAGGCCGGGACAGAAGCAACACTGAAGCTTTCTTT | CASSLEGRDRSNTEAFF | TRBD1 | - | TRBJ1-1 | TRBV5-1
TGTGCTAGTGGTCGCAACCCCGAGGGGGGTGTAAAAGGCTACACCTTC | CASGRNPEGGVKGYTF | - | once | TRBJ1-2 | TRBV12-5
TGTGCCAGCAGCCCCGACTCTCAGGGGGCTGAAGCTTTCTTT | CASSPDSQGAEAFF | TRBD1 | - | TRBJ1-1 | TRBV5-6
TGTGCCAGCAGCCCTAGGGGGTACTACGCTGAAGCTTTCTTT | CASSPRGYYAEAFF | - | - | TRBJ1-1 | TRBV9
TGCGCCAGCAGCCAAGTAATGAGCTCCTACAATGAGCAGTTCTTC | CASSQVMSSYNEQFF | - | - | TRBJ2-1 | TRBV4-1
TGTGCCAGCAGTTACTTGCGACAATCGTACGAGCAGTACTTC | CASSYLRQSYEQYF | - | - | TRBJ2-7 | TRBV6-5
TGTGCCAGCAGTTCTGTTGCGGGAGGCACCTATAATTCACCCCTCCACTTT | CASSSVAGGTYNSPLHF | - | - | TRBJ1-6 | TRBV27
TGTGCCAGCAGGACCTCAGACTCCTACGAGCAGTACTTC | CASRTSDSYEQYF | - | - | TRBJ2-7 | TRBV6-5
TGTGCCAGCAGCTTAGGTTGGGCAGGGGGCTACTACGAGCAGTACTTC | CASSLGWAGGYYEQYF | TRBD1 | - | TRBJ2-7 | TRBV11-2
TGTGCCAGCAGCTCGGTGGATGGCTACACCTTC | CASSSVDGYTF | - | - | TRBJ1-2 | TRBV5-6
TGTGCCAGCAGTTACTCGGCGGCTTCTGGCTACACCTTC | CASSYSAASGYTF | - | - | TRBJ1-2 | TRBV6-6
TGTGCCAGCAGCTTTTATTCAGGGGCCTTCTACGAGCAGTACTTC | CASSFYSGAFYEQYF | - | - | TRBJ2-7 | TRBV7-2
TGTGCCAGCAGTGAAGACCATTTTAACACTGAAGCTTTCTTT | CASSEDHFNTEAFF | - | - | TRBJ1-1 | TRBV6-4
TGTGCCAGCAGGCCCACCGTCCAGGGGTCCGGGGAGCTGTTTTTT | CASRPTVQGSGELFF | - | - | TRBJ2-2 | TRBV27
TGCGCCAGCAGTGCAGGGTTCGGGGCTTACAATGAGCAGTTCTTC | CASSAGFGAYNEQFF | - | - | TRBJ2-1 | TRBV5-1
TGTGCCAGCAGCGCCCGGGACACCTATGGCTACACCTTC | CASSARDTYGYTF | - | - | TRBJ1-2 | TRBV9
TGTGCCAGTAGTACTCGGACCACTGAAGCTTTCTTT | CASSTRTTEAFF | - | - | TRBJ1-1 | TRBV19
TGTGCCAGCAGTTACGGGCGGGAGCAGTTCTTC | CASSYGREQFF | - | - | TRBJ2-1 | TRBV6-5
TGTGCCAGCAGCACGACTAGCGGGATGGGAGAGACCCAGTACTTC | CASSTTSGMGETQYF | TRBD2 | - | TRBJ2-5 | TRBV27
TGTGCCGGCATGGGGGGCCATAACTATGGCTACACCTTC | CAGMGGHNYGYTF | - | - | TRBJ1-2 | TRBV10-3
TGTGCCACCAGCAGAGAAGCTTCACCCCTCCACTTT | CATSREASPLHF | - | - | TRBJ1-6 | TRBV15
TGTGCCAGCAGCGCAAGCGGATCCCACCTGAGCGAGCAGTACTTC | CASSASGSHLSEQYF | - | - | TRBJ2-7 | TRBV7-9
TGTGCCAGCAGCCCAGGACTAGCGGGGGGGTCCCCAAACACAGATACGCAGTATTTT | CASSPGLAGGSPNTDTQYF | TRBD2 | - | TRBJ2-3 | TRBV5-4
TGCGCCAGCAGCCAAGACGGGACTAGCAATGAGCAGTTCTTC | CASSQDGTSNEQFF | TRBD2 | - | TRBJ2-1 | TRBV4-3
TGTGCCAGCACCGGCAGGCAGAATAATGAAAAACTGTTTTTT | CASTGRQNNEKLFF | - | - | TRBJ1-4 | TRBV6-6
TGCAGCGTTCATCGGGACAGTTACAATGAGCAGTTCTTC | CSVHRDSYNEQFF | TRBD1 | - | TRBJ2-1 | TRBV29-1
TGTGCCAGCAGTTTCACGGGGGCGCGGGACGAGCAGTACTTC | CASSFTGARDEQYF | - | - | TRBJ2-7 | TRBV28
TGCGCCAGCAGCCTGGCTGTGGGGGAGCCCCAGCATTTT | CASSLAVGEPQHF | - | - | TRBJ1-5 | TRBV4-1